A selection of T cell receptor beta chains follows, all from one sample in a study of CD8+ T cells in alopecia areata. Sequencing was performed with immunoSEQ multiplex PCR; in TCRdb, only in-frame clones are kept and a portion is missing. The table has 180,000 or so clones, over 55% seen once; the top ten hold roughly 1.7%. The sequenced sample was CD4+ T cells sorted from blood, obtained at week 0. These receptors were taken from a human donor with alopecia areata. CDR3s include the opening cysteine and the closing phenylalanine or tryptophan. The D gene is left open where the match is weak. For some rows the clone size is stated as once, few or many, or as a class when expanded; others skip it.

size: -
V: TRBV27
J: TRBJ1-2
D: TRBD1
CDR3: CASSPTGGRSGYTF
DNA: TGTGCCAGCAGTCCCACAGGGGGTAGGAGTGGCTACACCTTC

size: -
V: TRBV4-3
J: TRBJ2-5
D: -
CDR3: CASSQDRIQETQYF
DNA: TGCGCCAGCAGCCAAGACAGGATCCAAGAGACCCAGTACTTC

size: -
V: TRBV15
J: TRBJ1-4
D: -
CDR3: CATAGSEEKLFF
DNA: TGTGCCACCGCAGGGTCTGAGGAAAAACTGTTTTTT

size: -
V: TRBV18
J: TRBJ2-3
D: -
CDR3: CASSPSGDTQYF
DNA: TGTGCCAGCTCACCAAGCGGAGATACGCAGTATTTT

size: -
V: TRBV5-1
J: TRBJ2-1
D: -
CDR3: CASSWRPGTYNEQFF
DNA: TGCGCCAGCAGCTGGAGACCAGGAACCTACAATGAGCAGTTCTTC

size: -
V: TRBV19
J: TRBJ1-1
D: -
CDR3: CASSQTGQQNTEAFF
DNA: TGTGCCAGTAGTCAAACCGGACAGCAGAACACTGAAGCTTTCTTT

size: -
V: TRBV7-7
J: TRBJ2-5
D: -
CDR3: CASSQGGARETQYF
DNA: TGTGCCAGCTCCCAAGGGGGGGCACGGGAGACCCAGTACTTC

size: -
V: TRBV9
J: TRBJ2-6
D: TRBD1
CDR3: CASSARRGPGAGANVLTF
DNA: TGTGCCAGCAGCGCAAGAAGGGGGCCCGGGGCCGGGGCCAACGTCCTGACTTTC

size: -
V: TRBV5-6
J: TRBJ2-7
D: -
CDR3: CASEFTTGQEQYF
DNA: TGTGCCAGCGAATTTACGACGGGCCAGGAGCAGTACTTC

size: -
V: TRBV30
J: TRBJ2-3
D: -
CDR3: CAWSVGGLAADTQYF
DNA: TGTGCCTGGAGTGTTGGCGGCCTGGCGGCAGATACGCAGTATTTT

size: -
V: TRBV7-2
J: TRBJ2-3
D: TRBD1
CDR3: CASSPMGQRERDTQYF
DNA: TGTGCCAGCAGCCCGATGGGACAGCGTGAACGAGATACGCAGTATTTT

size: few
V: TRBV11-2
J: TRBJ2-3
D: -
CDR3: CASSSGTTDTQYF
DNA: TGTGCCAGCAGCTCCGGAACCACAGATACGCAGTATTTT

size: once
V: TRBV4-2
J: TRBJ1-1
D: -
CDR3: CASSHQQGGDTEAFF
DNA: TGTGCCAGCAGCCACCAACAGGGCGGGGACACTGAAGCTTTCTTT

size: -
V: TRBV29-1
J: TRBJ1-1
D: -
CDR3: CSVVVRGRMNTEAFF
DNA: TGCAGCGTTGTGGTAAGGGGGAGGATGAACACTGAAGCTTTCTTT

size: -
V: TRBV7-2
J: TRBJ2-7
D: -
CDR3: CASSLESLREQYF
DNA: TGTGCCAGCAGCTTAGAATCTCTCCGCGAGCAGTACTTC

size: few
V: TRBV5-1
J: TRBJ2-3
D: -
CDR3: CASSLRQDTQYF
DNA: TGCGCCAGCAGCTTAAGACAAGATACGCAGTATTTT

size: -
V: TRBV7-2
J: TRBJ1-2
D: TRBD1
CDR3: CASSPDSRGTGGVYGYTF
DNA: TGTGCCAGCAGCCCGGACTCCCGGGGGACAGGGGGTGTCTATGGCTACACCTTC

size: -
V: TRBV29-1
J: TRBJ2-1
D: -
CDR3: CSGSTGSYNEQFF
DNA: TGCAGCGGATCGACAGGATCCTACAATGAGCAGTTCTTC

size: once
V: TRBV15
J: TRBJ2-3
D: -
CDR3: CATSTRGRSTDTQYF
DNA: TGTGCCACCAGCACCAGGGGACGAAGCACAGATACGCAGTATTTT

size: -
V: TRBV4-1
J: TRBJ1-1
D: TRBD1
CDR3: CASSQGGQAIRTEAFF
DNA: TGCGCCAGCAGCCAAGGGGGACAGGCAATCCGCACTGAAGCTTTCTTT

size: -
V: TRBV30
J: TRBJ1-1
D: -
CDR3: CAWSVKRGLRGTEAFF
DNA: TGTGCCTGGAGTGTAAAGCGGGGCCTGAGAGGCACTGAAGCTTTCTTT

size: -
V: TRBV29-1
J: TRBJ1-2
D: -
CDR3: CSVDVDRPNYGYTF
DNA: TGCAGCGTTGATGTGGACAGACCAAACTATGGCTACACCTTC

size: -
V: TRBV20-1
J: TRBJ1-3
D: -
CDR3: CSAHIGNTIYF
DNA: TGCAGTGCGCATATTGGAAACACCATATATTTT

size: -
V: TRBV30
J: TRBJ1-4
D: -
CDR3: CAWRGGTNEKLFF
DNA: TGTGCCTGGAGAGGGGGTACTAATGAAAAACTGTTTTTT

size: -
V: TRBV7-2
J: TRBJ1-6
D: -
CDR3: CASSLSTQINSPLHF
DNA: TGTGCCAGCAGCCTCTCGACACAGATCAATTCACCCCTCCACTTT

size: few
V: TRBV23-1
J: TRBJ1-2
D: -
CDR3: CASSHDGYGYTF
DNA: TGCGCCAGCAGTCATGACGGCTATGGCTACACCTTC

size: -
V: TRBV29-1
J: TRBJ1-1
D: -
CDR3: CSALGGTSNTEAFF
DNA: TGCAGCGCTCTCGGGGGGACATCGAACACTGAAGCTTTCTTT

size: -
V: TRBV29-1
J: TRBJ2-7
D: TRBD1
CDR3: CSGTRQGPGGEQYF
DNA: TGCAGCGGAACCCGACAGGGGCCAGGTGGTGAGCAGTACTTC

size: -
V: TRBV15
J: TRBJ2-1
D: -
CDR3: CATSRDLRASSYNEQFF
DNA: TGTGCCACCAGCAGAGATCTTAGGGCGAGCTCCTACAATGAGCAGTTCTTC

size: -
V: TRBV15
J: TRBJ2-1
D: -
CDR3: CATSRDLEGEAQFF
DNA: TGTGCCACCAGCAGAGATCTGGAGGGGGAAGCGCAGTTCTTC

size: -
V: TRBV29-1
J: TRBJ1-1
D: -
CDR3: CSVTNRQSQNTEAFF
DNA: TGCAGCGTTACGAATAGACAGTCTCAGAACACTGAAGCTTTCTTT

size: few
V: TRBV10-2
J: TRBJ1-1
D: -
CDR3: CASRPGGGAVNTEAFF
DNA: TGCGCCAGCCGACCGGGCGGGGGTGCGGTGAACACTGAAGCTTTCTTT

size: -
V: TRBV7-9
J: TRBJ2-2
D: -
CDR3: CASSPSLNTGELFF
DNA: TGTGCCAGCAGCCCGAGTCTGAACACCGGGGAGCTGTTTTTT

size: -
V: TRBV29-1
J: TRBJ1-1
D: -
CDR3: CSVEVLQGFGTEAFF
DNA: TGCAGCGTTGAAGTCCTCCAGGGTTTCGGCACTGAAGCTTTCTTT

size: few
V: TRBV4-2
J: TRBJ1-1
D: TRBD1
CDR3: CASSPSHRQGEAFF
DNA: TGTGCCAGCAGCCCATCCCACAGACAGGGCGAAGCTTTCTTT

size: few
V: TRBV5-6
J: TRBJ1-1
D: -
CDR3: CASSHLRFGSTEAFF
DNA: TGTGCCAGCAGCCACCTGAGATTCGGCAGCACTGAAGCTTTCTTT